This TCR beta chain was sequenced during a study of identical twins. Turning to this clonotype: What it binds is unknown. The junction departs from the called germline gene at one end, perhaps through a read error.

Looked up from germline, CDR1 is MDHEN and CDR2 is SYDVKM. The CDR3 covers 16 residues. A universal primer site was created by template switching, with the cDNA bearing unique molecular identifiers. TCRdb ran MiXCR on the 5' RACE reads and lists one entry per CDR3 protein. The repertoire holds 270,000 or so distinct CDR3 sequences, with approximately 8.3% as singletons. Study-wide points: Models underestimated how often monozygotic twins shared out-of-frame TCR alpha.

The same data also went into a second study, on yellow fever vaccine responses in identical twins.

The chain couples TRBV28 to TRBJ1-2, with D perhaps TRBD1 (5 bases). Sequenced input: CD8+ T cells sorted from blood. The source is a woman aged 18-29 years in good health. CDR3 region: CASSLWETAINYGYTF. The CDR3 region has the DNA TGTGCCAGCAGTCTATGGGAGACAGCTATTAACTATGGCTACACCTTC.